The subject of this entry is one T cell receptor beta chain. This sample was taken from a study of cytomegalovirus exposure and HLA in healthy donors. Amplification used 60 Vbeta primers and 13 Jbeta primers. Method: immunoSEQ multiplex PCR; TCRdb's copy keeps in-frame clones and lacks some. The clone table shows nearly 200,000 clones, with the ten largest holding roughly 0.74%. Germline lookup yields CDR1 MNHNY and CDR2 SVGAGI (reference sequence). This CDR3 is built from 14 residues. V lost 7 bases and J lost 0, with 9 bases in between. The chain is built from TRBV6-6 and TRBJ2-2; D possibly corresponds to TRBD1 (5 bases). The sample comprised PBMCs. The sequence was obtained from a boy younger than 18 in good health and CMV-seronegative. For the CDR3, the DNA is TGTGCCAGCAAGGACATGGCGAACACCGGGGAGCTGTTTTTT. This gives the protein CASKDMANTGELFF.